This T cell receptor beta chain was sequenced for a study of blood T cell repertoires in COVID-19. Whole-study context: Acute and convalescent COVID-19 specimens originated in the United States, Italy and Spain.

Sequenced by immunoSEQ multiplex PCR; TCRdb stores in-frame clones only, minus some. The sample has 200,000 to 250,000 clones; 80% are singletons. This CDR3 has 13 residues. V lost 6 bases, J lost 3 bases, and 4 bases stayed unmatched. Germline V CDR1 and CDR2: LGHNT, FRNRAP. This receptor was identified in a man aged 25 to 40 with acute COVID-19. The sequencing input was PBMCs or T cells enriched from blood (not recorded which). V gene TRBV12-5 combines with J gene TRBJ2-7; 8 bases align to TRBD1. The CDR3 bases are TGTGCTAGTGGCCAGGGGGCAAACTACGAGCAGTACTTC. This translates into CASGQGANYEQYF.